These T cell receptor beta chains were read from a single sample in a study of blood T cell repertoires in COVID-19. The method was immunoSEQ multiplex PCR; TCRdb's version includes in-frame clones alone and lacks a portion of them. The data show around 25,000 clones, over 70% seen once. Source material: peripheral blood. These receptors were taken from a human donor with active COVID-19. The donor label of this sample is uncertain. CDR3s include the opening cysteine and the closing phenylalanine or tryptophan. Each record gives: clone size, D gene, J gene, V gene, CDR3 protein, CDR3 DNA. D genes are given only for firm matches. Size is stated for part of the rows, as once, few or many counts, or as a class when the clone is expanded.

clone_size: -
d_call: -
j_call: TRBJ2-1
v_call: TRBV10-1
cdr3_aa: CASSEGRGTYNEQFF
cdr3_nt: TGCGCCAGCAGTGAGGGTCGGGGTACCTACAATGAGCAGTTCTTC

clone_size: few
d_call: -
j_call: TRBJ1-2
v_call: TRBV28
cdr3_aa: CASSLGTQISF
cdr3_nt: TGTGCCAGCAGTTTAGGGACACAGATCTCCTTC

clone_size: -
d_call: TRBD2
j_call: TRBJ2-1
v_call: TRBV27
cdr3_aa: CASSSLTSGSRYEQFF
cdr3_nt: TGTGCCAGCAGTTCCCTCACTAGCGGGAGTAGGTATGAGCAGTTCTTC

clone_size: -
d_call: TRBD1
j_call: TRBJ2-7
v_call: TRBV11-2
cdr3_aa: CASSLTGVEQYF
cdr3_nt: TGTGCCAGCAGCTTAACAGGGGTCGAGCAGTACTTC

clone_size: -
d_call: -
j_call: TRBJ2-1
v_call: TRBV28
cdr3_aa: CASSSPGHNEQFF
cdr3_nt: TGTGCCAGCAGTTCCCCTGGCCACAATGAGCAGTTCTTC

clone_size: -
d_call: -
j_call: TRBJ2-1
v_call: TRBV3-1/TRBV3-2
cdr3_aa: CASSQDISASSYNEQFF
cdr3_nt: TGTGCCAGCAGCCAAGATATAAGCGCCAGCTCCTACAATGAGCAGTTCTTC

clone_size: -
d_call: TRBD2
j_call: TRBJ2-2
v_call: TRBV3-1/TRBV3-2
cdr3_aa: CASSPGLAGHPGELFF
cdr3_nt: TGTGCCAGCAGCCCGGGACTAGCGGGACACCCCGGGGAGCTGTTTTTT

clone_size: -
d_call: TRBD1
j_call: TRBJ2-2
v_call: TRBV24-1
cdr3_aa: CATSDHRGPNTGELFF
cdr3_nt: TGTGCCACCAGTGACCACAGGGGGCCGAACACCGGGGAGCTGTTTTTT

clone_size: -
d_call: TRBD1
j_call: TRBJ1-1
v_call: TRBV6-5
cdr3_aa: CASSGTGRVAFF
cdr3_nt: TGTGCCAGCAGCGGGACAGGACGGGTTGCTTTCTTT

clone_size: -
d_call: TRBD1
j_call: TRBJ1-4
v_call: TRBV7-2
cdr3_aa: CASSLGDRAVEKLFF
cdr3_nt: TGTGCCAGCAGCTTAGGGGACAGGGCCGTGGAAAAACTGTTTTTT

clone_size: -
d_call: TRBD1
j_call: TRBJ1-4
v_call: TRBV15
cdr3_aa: CATSRDLSRGDEKLFF
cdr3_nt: TGTGCCACCAGCAGAGATCTAAGCAGGGGGGATGAAAAACTGTTTTTT

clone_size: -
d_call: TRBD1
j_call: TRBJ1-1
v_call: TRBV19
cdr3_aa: CASSIFGGQKAFF
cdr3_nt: TGTGCCAGTAGTATTTTTGGGGGACAGAAAGCTTTCTTT

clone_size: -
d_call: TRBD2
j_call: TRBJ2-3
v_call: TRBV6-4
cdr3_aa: CASSRLAGGTDTQYF
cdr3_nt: TGTGCCAGCAGCAGACTAGCGGGGGGCACAGATACGCAGTATTTT

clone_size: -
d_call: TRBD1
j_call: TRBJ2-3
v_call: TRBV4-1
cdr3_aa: CASSLGQGSSDTQYF
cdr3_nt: TGCGCCAGCAGCTTAGGACAGGGGTCTTCAGATACGCAGTATTTT

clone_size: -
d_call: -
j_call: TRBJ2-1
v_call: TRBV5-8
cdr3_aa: CASSKPGWEQFF
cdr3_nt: TGTGCCAGCAGCAAACCCGGGTGGGAGCAGTTCTTC

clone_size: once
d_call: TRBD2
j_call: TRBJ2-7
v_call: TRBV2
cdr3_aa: CASRMGLAGEQYF
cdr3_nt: TGTGCCAGCAGGATGGGACTAGCGGGCGAGCAGTACTTC

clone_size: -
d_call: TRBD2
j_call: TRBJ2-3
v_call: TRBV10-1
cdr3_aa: CASNEGLAGEETQYF
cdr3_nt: TGCGCCAGCAACGAGGGACTAGCGGGAGAAGAAACGCAGTATTTT

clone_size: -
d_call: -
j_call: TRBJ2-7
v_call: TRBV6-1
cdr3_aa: CASSEWGVSAGEQYF
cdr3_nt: TGTGCCAGCAGTGAATGGGGGGTTTCTGCGGGGGAGCAGTACTTC

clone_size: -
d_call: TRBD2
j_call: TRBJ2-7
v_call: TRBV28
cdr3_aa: CASTSGSLGYEQYF
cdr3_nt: TGTGCCAGCACTAGCGGGAGTTTGGGGTACGAGCAGTACTTC

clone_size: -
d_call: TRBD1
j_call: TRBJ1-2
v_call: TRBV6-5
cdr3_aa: CAIVNRDRAEGYTF
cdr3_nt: TGTGCCATCGTCAACCGGGACAGGGCGGAAGGCTACACCTTC

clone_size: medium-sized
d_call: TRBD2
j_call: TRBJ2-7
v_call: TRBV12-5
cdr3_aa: CASNLGGWEQYF
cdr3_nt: TGTGCTAGCAACCTGGGGGGGTGGGAGCAGTACTTC

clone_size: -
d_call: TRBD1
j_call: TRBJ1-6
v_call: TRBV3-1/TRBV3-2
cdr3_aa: CASSHAWGQGNSPLHF
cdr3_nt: TGTGCCAGCAGCCATGCTTGGGGACAGGGTAATTCACCCCTCCACTTT

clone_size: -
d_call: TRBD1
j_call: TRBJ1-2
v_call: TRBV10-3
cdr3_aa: CAIATDRERGYTF
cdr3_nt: TGTGCCATCGCTACCGACAGGGAGCGAGGCTACACCTTC

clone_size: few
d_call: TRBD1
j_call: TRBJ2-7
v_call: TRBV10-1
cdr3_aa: CASSEGQGTKEQYF
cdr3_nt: TGCGCCAGCAGTGAGGGACAGGGGACGAAGGAGCAGTACTTC

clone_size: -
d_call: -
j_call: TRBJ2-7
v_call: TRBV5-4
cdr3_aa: CASSVLGGRRDEQYF
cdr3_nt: TGTGCCAGCAGCGTCCTCGGGGGGCGGAGGGACGAGCAGTACTTC

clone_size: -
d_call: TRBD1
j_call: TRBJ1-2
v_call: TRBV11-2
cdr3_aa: CASSLEQGVDGYTF
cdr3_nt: TGTGCCAGCAGCTTAGAACAGGGGGTTGATGGCTACACCTTC

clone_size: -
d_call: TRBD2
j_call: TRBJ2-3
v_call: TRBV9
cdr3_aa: CASSWTSGGPMGQYF
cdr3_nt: TGTGCCAGCAGCTGGACTAGCGGGGGGCCAATGGGGCAGTATTTT

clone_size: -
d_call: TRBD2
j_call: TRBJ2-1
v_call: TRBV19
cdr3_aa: CASGNLAGVTYNEQFF
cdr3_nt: TGTGCCAGTGGTAATTTAGCGGGTGTCACCTACAATGAGCAGTTCTTC

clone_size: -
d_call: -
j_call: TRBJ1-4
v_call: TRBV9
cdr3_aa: CASSPRGANEKLFF
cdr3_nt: TGTGCCAGCAGCCCGAGAGGAGCTAATGAAAAACTGTTTTTT

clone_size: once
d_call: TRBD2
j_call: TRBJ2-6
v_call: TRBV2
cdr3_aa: CASRLTSGSLSGANVLTF
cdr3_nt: TGTGCCAGCAGGTTGACTAGCGGGAGCCTCTCTGGGGCCAACGTCCTGACTTTC

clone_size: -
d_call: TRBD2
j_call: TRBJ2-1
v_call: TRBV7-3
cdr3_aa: CASSLSGTTSYYKAQFF
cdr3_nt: TGTGCCAGCAGCTTATCGGGGACTACAAGCTACTACAAGGCGCAGTTCTTC

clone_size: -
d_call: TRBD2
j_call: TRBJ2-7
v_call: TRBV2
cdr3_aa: CASSERGAIYEQYF
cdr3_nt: TGTGCCAGCAGTGAGCGGGGGGCTATATACGAGCAGTACTTC

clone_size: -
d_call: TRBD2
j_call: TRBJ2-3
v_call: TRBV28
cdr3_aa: CASSLGPRLAGEDTQYF
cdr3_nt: TGTGCCAGCAGTTTAGGCCCGAGACTAGCGGGAGAGGATACGCAGTATTTT

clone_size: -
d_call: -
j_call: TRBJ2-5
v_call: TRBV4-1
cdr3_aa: CASSQDQGGTQYF
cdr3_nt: TGCGCCAGCAGCCAAGATCAGGGAGGGACCCAGTACTTC

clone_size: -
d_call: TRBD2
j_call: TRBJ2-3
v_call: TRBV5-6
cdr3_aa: CASSTGLAGWKPDTQYF
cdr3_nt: TGTGCCAGCAGCACGGGACTAGCGGGATGGAAGCCAGATACGCAGTATTTT

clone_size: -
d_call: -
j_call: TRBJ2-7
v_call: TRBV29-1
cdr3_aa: CSVETRRGLSYEQYF
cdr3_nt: TGCAGCGTTGAGACTCGCAGGGGCCTTTCCTACGAGCAGTACTTC

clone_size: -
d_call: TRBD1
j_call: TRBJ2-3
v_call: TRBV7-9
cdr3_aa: CASSLPRTGGIDTQYF
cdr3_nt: TGTGCCAGCAGCTTACCCCGGACAGGGGGCATAGATACGCAGTATTTT

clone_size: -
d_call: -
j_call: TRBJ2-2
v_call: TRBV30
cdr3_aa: CAWRGEEPGELFF
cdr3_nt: TGTGCCTGGAGAGGAGAGGAGCCCGGGGAGCTGTTTTTT

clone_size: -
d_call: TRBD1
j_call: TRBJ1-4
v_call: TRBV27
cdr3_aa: CASSSAGTGGGSTNEKLFF
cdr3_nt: TGTGCCAGCAGTTCGGCCGGGACAGGGGGCGGTTCGACTAATGAAAAACTGTTTTTT

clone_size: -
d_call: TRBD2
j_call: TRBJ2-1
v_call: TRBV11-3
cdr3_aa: CASSSHFKAGGLNEQFF
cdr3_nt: TGTGCCAGCAGCTCCCACTTTAAGGCGGGGGGGCTCAATGAGCAGTTCTTC

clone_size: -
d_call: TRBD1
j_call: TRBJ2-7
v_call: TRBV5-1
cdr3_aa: CASSLAGQGANEQYF
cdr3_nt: TGCGCCAGCAGCTTGGCGGGACAGGGGGCGAACGAGCAGTACTTC

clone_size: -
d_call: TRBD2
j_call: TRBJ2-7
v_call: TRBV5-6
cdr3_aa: CASSFVLAGAYEQYF
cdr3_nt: TGTGCCAGCAGCTTTGTCCTAGCGGGAGCCTACGAGCAGTACTTC

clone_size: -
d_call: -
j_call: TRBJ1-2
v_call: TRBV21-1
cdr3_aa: CASSDLQDRNYGYTF
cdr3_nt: TGTGCCAGCAGCGATTTGCAGGACAGGAACTATGGCTACACCTTC

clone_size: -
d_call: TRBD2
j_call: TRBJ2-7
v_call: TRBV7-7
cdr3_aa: CASSSGGASYEQYF
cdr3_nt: TGTGCTAGCAGCTCGGGGGGGGCCTCCTACGAGCAGTACTTC

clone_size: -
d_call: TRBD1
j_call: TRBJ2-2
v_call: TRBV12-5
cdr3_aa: CASGLVGQGITGELFF
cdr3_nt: TGTGCTAGTGGTTTGGTAGGACAGGGGATCACCGGGGAGCTGTTTTTT

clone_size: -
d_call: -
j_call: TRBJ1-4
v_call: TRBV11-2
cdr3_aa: CASSWGVQKNNEKLFF
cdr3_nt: TGTGCCAGCAGCTGGGGGGTACAGAAAAATAATGAAAAACTGTTTTTT

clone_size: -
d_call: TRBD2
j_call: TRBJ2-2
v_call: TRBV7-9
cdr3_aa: CASSPPGGTGELFF
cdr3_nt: TGTGCCAGCAGCCCGCCGGGAGGGACGGGGGAGCTGTTTTTT

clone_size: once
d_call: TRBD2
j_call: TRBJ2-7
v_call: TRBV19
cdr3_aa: CASQLAGEYEQYF
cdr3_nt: TGTGCCAGCCAACTAGCGGGAGAATACGAGCAGTACTTC

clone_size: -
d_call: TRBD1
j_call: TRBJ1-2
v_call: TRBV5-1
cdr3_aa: CASSSTGQGRRYGYTF
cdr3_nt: TGCGCCAGCAGCTCCACAGGACAGGGAAGAAGGTATGGCTACACCTTC

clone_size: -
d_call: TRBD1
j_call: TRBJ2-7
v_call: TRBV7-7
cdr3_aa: CASSSGTGGRYEQYF
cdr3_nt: TGTGCTAGCAGCTCGGGGACAGGGGGACGCTACGAGCAGTACTTC

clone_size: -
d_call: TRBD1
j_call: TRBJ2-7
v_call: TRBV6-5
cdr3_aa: CASSRRDRGPYEQYF
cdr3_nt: TGTGCCAGCAGTCGCCGGGACAGGGGGCCCTACGAGCAGTACTTC

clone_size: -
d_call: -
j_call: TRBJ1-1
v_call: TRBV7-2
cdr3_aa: CASSLVVLNTEAFF
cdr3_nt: TGTGCCAGCAGCTTAGTAGTCCTAAACACTGAAGCTTTCTTT

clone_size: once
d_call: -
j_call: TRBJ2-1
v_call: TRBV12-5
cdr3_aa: CASGLVLASYNEQFF
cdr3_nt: TGTGCTAGTGGTTTGGTACTTGCTAGCTACAATGAGCAGTTCTTC

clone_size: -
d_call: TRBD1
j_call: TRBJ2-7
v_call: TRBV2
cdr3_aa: CASSKETGVYEQYF
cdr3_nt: TGTGCCAGCAGCAAAGAGACAGGGGTCTACGAGCAGTACTTC

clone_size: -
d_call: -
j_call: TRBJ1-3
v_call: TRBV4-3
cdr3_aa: CASSHQGSSGNTIYF
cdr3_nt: TGCGCCAGCAGCCACCAGGGAAGCTCTGGAAACACCATATATTTT

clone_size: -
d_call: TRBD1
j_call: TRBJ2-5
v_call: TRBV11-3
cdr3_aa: CASSLAQGDGETQYF
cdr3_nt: TGTGCCAGCAGCTTAGCACAGGGGGATGGAGAGACCCAGTACTTC

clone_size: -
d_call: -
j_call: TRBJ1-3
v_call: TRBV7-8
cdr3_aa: CASSLVSSGNTIYF
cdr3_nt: TGTGCCAGCAGCTTAGTTAGCTCTGGAAACACCATATATTTT